The 14 T cell receptor beta chains given below trace back to one sample, sequenced in a study of T cells in Graves' hyperthyroidism and ophthalmopathy. Amplification yielded TCR beta CDR3 regions, with RNA transcripts as the source. The HTBI primer set was used in a first-round RT-PCR of the TCR CDR3. MiXCR was run by TCRdb on the multiplex PCR reads, yielding one entry per CDR3 protein. The table lists fewer than 200,000 distinct CDR3 sequences, approximately 15% of them singletons. Sequences were obtained from blood. These receptors originate from a woman aged 45-60 years with Graves' hyperthyroidism.

This clonotype was counted many times. The chain recombines TRBV6-6 with TRBJ2-3, with no clear D. The germline CDR1 and CDR2 sequences are MNHNY and SVGAGI (reference sequence). The V end was cut by 0 bases, the J end by 4 bases, with 8 bases between. The CDR3 is 14 residues long. The CDR3 DNA follows: TGTGCCAGCAGTTACTCGGCGGCTCCAGATACGCAGTATTTT. It yields the protein CASSYSAAPDTQYF.

This clonotype was seen many times. The V and J genes are TRBV6-2 or TRBV6-3 and TRBJ1-5, with 10 bases lining up with TRBD1. The germline V gene encodes CDR1 MNHEY and CDR2 SVGEGT. V was pared by 6 bases and J by 5 bases, with 4 bases of the junction left unmatched. The CDR3 covers 14 residues. DNA of the CDR3: TGTGCCAGCAGCTGGACAGGGGGGTATCAGCCCCAGCATTTT. Its translation is CASSWTGGYQPQHF.

This clonotype was found a few times. This chain uses TRBV19 with TRBJ1-4; D is uncertain. Looked up from germline, CDR1 is LNHDA and CDR2 is SQIVND (reference sequence). The CDR3 totals 15 residues. Trimming removed 5 bases from V and 5 bases from J, with 15 bases in between. The CDR3 loop is CASSAGRMVNEKLFF. In DNA form, the CDR3 reads TGTGCCAGTAGTGCTGGACGGATGGTCAATGAAAAACTGTTTTTT. The full variable domain, its missing parts supplied by reference TRBV19 and TRBJ1-4, is DGGITQSPKYLFRKEGQNVTLSCEQNLNHDAMYWYRQDPGQGLRLIYYSQIVNDFQKGDIAEGYSVSREKKESFPLTVTSAQKNPTAFYLCASSAGRMVNEKLFFGSGTQLSVL.

Ten or more counts support this clonotype. This chain uses TRBV6-1 with TRBJ2-3; D call uncertain. This CDR3 contains 16 residues. Trimming shortened V by 2 bases and J by 1 base, and 13 bases separated the two germline ends. Germline lookup yields CDR1 MNHNS and CDR2 SASEGT. The CDR3 reads CASSEWAFEGTDTQYF. In DNA form, the CDR3 reads TGTGCCAGCAGTGAATGGGCATTTGAGGGCACAGATACGCAGTATTTT.

This clonotype showed up many times. A read error may account for a junction end that differs from germline. The chain joins TRBV29-1 to TRBJ2-7, with 9 nucleotides matching TRBD1. The V gene's germline CDR1 is SQVTM and CDR2 ANQGSEA. The CDR3 runs to 15 residues. The CDR3 DNA is TGCAACGTTGGGCCGACCGGGACAGGGCCTCACGAGCAGTACTTC. The encoded protein is CNVGPTGTGPHEQYF.

Ten or more counts support this clonotype. This chain uses TRBV12-3 or TRBV12-4 with TRBJ1-2; unclear D gene. The ends were cut back, 3 bases at V and 0 bases at J, with 8 bases in the middle. The CDR3 extends over 14 amino acids. The CDR3 DNA sequence: TGTGCCAGCAGTTTGGACTTATCTAACTATGGCTACACCTTC. Translated, it gives CASSLDLSNYGYTF.

This clonotype was seen repeatedly, ten times or more. This chain links TRBV5-8 with TRBJ1-6; TRBD1 is a possible D gene (5 bases). Trimming removed 4 bases from V and 7 bases from J, with 12 bases in between. The CDR3 contains 14 residues. Germline-derived CDR1 and CDR2 are SGHTS and YDEGEE. CDR3 region: CASSTGTSNSPLHF. Written as DNA, the CDR3 is TGTGCCAGCAGCACCGGGACGTCGAATTCACCCCTCCACTTT. The whole variable domain, remainder taken from reference TRBV5-8 and TRBJ1-6, is EAGVTQSPTHLIKTRGQQATLRCSPISGHTSVYWYQQALGLGLQFLLWYDEGEERNRGNFPPRFSGRQFPNYSSELNVNALELEDSALYLCASSTGTSNSPLHFGNGTRLTVT.

This clonotype was detected many times. The rearrangement uses TRBV20-1 and TRBJ2-7; D is perhaps TRBD1 or TRBD2 (6 bases each). V was trimmed by 6 bases and J by 2 bases, leaving 11 bases between them. The CDR3 loop spans 12 amino acids. The germline V gene encodes CDR1 DFQATT and CDR2 SNEGSKA (reference sequence). The CDR3 nucleotides are TGCAGTGCGCAGGAGGGGGCCTACGAGCAGTACTTC. Its translation is CSAQEGAYEQYF.

This clonotype was observed many times. The V call is TRBV24-1, the J call TRBJ2-2; D possibly corresponds to TRBD1 (6 bases). The V gene's germline CDR1 is KGHDR and CDR2 SFDVKD. The CDR3 has 14 residues. Trimming took off 8 bases at V and 5 bases at J, with 14 bases between the two ends. In DNA form, the CDR3 reads TGTGCCACCAAGCTCGCCAGGGGAACCGGGGAGCTGTTTTTT. This codes for CATKLARGTGELFF.

This clonotype was detected many times. The gene calls are TRBV3-1 and TRBJ2-3; D possibly corresponds to TRBD2 (5 bases). Trimming took 4 bases from V and 4 from J, leaving 15 bases between them. This CDR3 is built from 15 residues. Per germline, CDR1 LGHDT and CDR2 YNNKEL (reference sequence). CDR3 in amino acids: CASSRVMDGADTQYF. The CDR3 DNA sequence: TGTGCCAGCAGCCGAGTTATGGACGGGGCAGATACGCAGTATTTT.

This chain uses TRBV14 with TRBJ1-1, with D perhaps TRBD1 (6 bases). Trimming shortened V by 2 bases and J by 4 bases, and 23 bases separated the two germline ends. This CDR3 is built from 18 residues. The germline gives CDR1 SGHDN, CDR2 FVKESK. CDR3 in DNA: TGTGCCAGCAGCCAATTGCTATCAGGGGTCCCTAGGGGCACTGAAGCTTTCTTT. Protein sequence: CASSQLLSGVPRGTEAFF. Variable domain in full (rest from reference TRBV14 and TRBJ1-1): EAGVTQFPSHSVIEKGQTVTLRCDPISGHDNLYWYRRVMGKEIKFLLHFVKESKQDESGMPNNRFLAERTGGTYSTLKVQPAELEDSGVYFCASSQLLSGVPRGTEAFFGQGTRLTVV.

This clonotype was picked up many times. V gene TRBV12-3 or TRBV12-4 combines with J gene TRBJ1-4; 7 nucleotides line up with TRBD1. The CDR3 loop spans 15 amino acids. After removal of 1 base from V and 8 bases from J, the junction contained 7 bases not matched to a gene. The DNA of the CDR3 is TGTGCCAGCAGTTTAGAACAGGGGAAGATCGAAAAACTGTTTTTT. Protein sequence: CASSLEQGKIEKLFF.

There are many counts of this clonotype. The chain is built from TRBV7-2 and TRBJ2-7, with a weak D call TRBD1 (5 bases). V lost 2 bases, J lost 6 bases, and 8 bases lay in between. CDR1 is SGHTA and CDR2 is FQGNSA in the germline V gene. The length of the CDR3 is 12 residues. In DNA form, the CDR3 reads TGTGCCAGCAGCTTAAGGGGCTCCGAGCAGTACTTC. Translated: CASSLRGSEQYF.

This clonotype was picked up many times. The chain carries TRBV5-1 and TRBJ2-7; 8 positions agree with TRBD2. Germline V CDR1 and CDR2: SGHRS, YFSETQ. The length of the CDR3 is 15 residues. V shed 7 bases, J shed 2 bases, and the junction held 11 bases outside the gene matches. Here the CDR3 reads CASSQLAANTYEQYF. The CDR3 DNA follows: TGCGCCAGCTCTCAACTAGCGGCTAATACCTACGAGCAGTACTTC.